The 15 T cell receptor beta chains below all came from one sample that was sequenced in a study of human thymus T cells. TCRdb's copy holds only in-frame clones and misses some; the assay was immunoSEQ multiplex PCR. The table has tens of thousands of clones, 85% to 95% seen once. Corrective cardiac surgery supplied the resected thymus tissue. Sample: thymus tissue. These receptors were obtained from a girl under two years old with a congenital heart defect but otherwise immunologically healthy.

The chain employs TRBV2 and TRBJ1-5; 7 bases fit TRBD1. This CDR3 comprises 17 residues. V shed 8 bases and J 1 base; nucleotides not matched to a gene: 14. Germline V CDR1 and CDR2: SNHLY, FYNNEI. CDR3 DNA sequence: TGTGCCAGCGGAATCGACAGGGTAGGGTGGAGCAATCAGCCCCAGCATTTT. Translation gives CASGIDRVGWSNQPQHF.

The chain recombines TRBV28 with TRBJ2-3; D is tentatively TRBD1 or TRBD2 (5 bases each). Trimming removed 3 bases from V and 2 bases from J, with 15 bases in between. This CDR3 is 16 amino acids long. Germline CDR1 reads MDHEN; CDR2 reads SYDVKM. CDR3 loop: CASSFQGPEDTDTQYF. The CDR3 bases are TGTGCCAGCAGTTTCCAGGGACCAGAAGACACAGATACGCAGTATTTT.

This chain links TRBV7-2 with TRBJ2-3; 11 positions agree with TRBD2. The CDR3 length is 17 residues. The junction had 4 bases not matched to a gene; V was cut back by 2 bases and J by 0 bases. Germline values: CDR1 SGHTA, CDR2 FQGNSA. DNA for the CDR3: TGTGCCAGCAGCTTACTAGCGGGAGGCCCTAGCACAGATACGCAGTATTTT. This encodes CASSLLAGGPSTDTQYF. Supplemented by reference TRBV7-2 and TRBJ2-3, the full variable domain reads GAGVSQSPSNKVTEKGKDVELRCDPISGHTALYWYRQSLGQGLEFLIYFQGNSAPDKSGLPSDRFSAERTGGSVSTLTIQRTQQEDSAVYLCASSLLAGGPSTDTQYFGPGTRLTVL.

J is TRBJ2-1 and V is TRBV18, with 8 bases identical to TRBD2. The germline CDR1 and CDR2 sequences are KGHSH and LQKENI. The CDR3 runs to 21 residues. The V gene end was trimmed by 3 bases and the J gene end by 1 base; junction bases not matched to a gene: 20. DNA for the CDR3: TGTGCCAGCTCACCTAACCGTCCGCAAAGCGGGAGAGTGGGGTCCTACAATGAGCAGTTCTTC. Protein sequence: CASSPNRPQSGRVGSYNEQFF. The full variable domain, its missing parts supplied by reference TRBV18 and TRBJ2-1, is NAGVMQNPRHLVRRRGQEARLRCSPMKGHSHVYWYRQLPEEGLKFMVYLQKENIIDESGMPKERFSAEFPKEGPSILRIQQVVRGDSAAYFCASSPNRPQSGRVGSYNEQFFGPGTRLTVL.

This clone was observed a single time. The J gene is TRBJ2-2, the V gene TRBV6-5, with D unresolved. Trimming cost V 2 bases and J 3 bases, with 10 bases left between them. CDR1 and CDR2 from the germline V gene are MNHEY and SVGAGI. This CDR3 has 15 residues. The CDR3 DNA sequence: TGTGCCAGCAGTTACCGGGCTTCCCACACCGGGGAGCTGTTTTTT. Its translation is CASSYRASHTGELFF.

The chain is built from TRBV10-3 and TRBJ2-1; TRBD1 matches 8 bases. The CDR3 contains 15 residues. With V trimmed by 4 bases and J by 5 bases, 7 bases remained unmatched. Looked up from germline, CDR1 is ENHRY and CDR2 is SYGVKD. The CDR3 DNA sequence: TGTGCCATCAGTGGCACCGGGACAGGTCACAATGAGCAGTTCTTC. This translates into CAISGTGTGHNEQFF.

V and J are TRBV19 and TRBJ2-1, with 8 bases that match TRBD1. The length of the CDR3 is 17 residues. Germline V gene lookup returns CDR1 LNHDA and CDR2 SQIVND (reference sequence). J gave up 8 bases and V 8 bases, and 20 bases lay outside the gene matches. The CDR3 region has the DNA TGTGCCAGTCATATGGGAAAGCCCCGGGACAGGCGGGATGAGCAGTTCTTC. Translation: CASHMGKPRDRRDEQFF.

The chain uses TRBV7-2 and TRBJ2-7; D perhaps matches TRBD2 (6 bases). Per the germline V gene, CDR1 is SGHTA and CDR2 is FQGNSA. Trimming removed 3 bases from V and 5 bases from J, with 14 bases in between. The CDR3 length is 14 residues. The CDR3, as DNA: TGTGCCAGCAGCTTGAGTCGGGAGTTGCACGAGCAGTACTTC. Encoded protein: CASSLSRELHEQYF.

The CDR3 bases are TGCGCCAGCAGCTTGGTAGGAGGGGGGACCTACGAGCAGTACTTC. Its protein product is CASSLVGGGTYEQYF. The chain recombines TRBV5-1 with TRBJ2-7; D is possibly TRBD1 or TRBD2 (6 bases each). V was clipped by 0 bases and J by 2 bases, with 12 bases between them. The V gene's germline CDR1 is SGHRS and CDR2 YFSETQ. The CDR3 runs to 15 residues.

In this sample, this clone turned up once. This chain links TRBV6-4 with TRBJ1-1; D not certain. The CDR3 runs 17 residues. Germline CDR1 and CDR2: MRHNA and SNTAGT. V lost 3 bases and J 0 bases, leaving 17 bases between the germline ends. The chain's CDR3 is CASSERSIPQLNTEAFF. CDR3 nucleotide sequence: TGTGCCAGCAGTGAGCGATCAATCCCCCAATTGAACACTGAAGCTTTCTTT.

This chain connects TRBV11-2 to TRBJ2-5; D assignment may be TRBD1 or TRBD2 (6 bases each). CDR1 is SGHAT and CDR2 is FQNNGV in the germline V gene. This CDR3 has 15 residues. Trimming shortened V by 5 bases and J by 5 bases, and 18 bases separated the two germline ends. CDR3 amino acids: CASSARGGGRETQYF. DNA of the CDR3: TGTGCCAGCAGCGCACGAGGGGGAGGCCGGGAGACCCAGTACTTC.

V gene TRBV11-2 combines with J gene TRBJ2-7; D is uncertain. This CDR3 contains 13 residues. Between the trimmed V and J ends, which lost 1 base and 3 bases, there was a span of 7 bases. Germline V gene lookup returns CDR1 SGHAT and CDR2 FQNNGV. CDR3 residues: CASSLGPGYEQYF. As DNA, the CDR3 is TGTGCCAGCAGCTTAGGACCTGGCTACGAGCAGTACTTC.

The J gene is TRBJ1-3, the V gene TRBV7-9; no clear D. The CDR3 has 13 residues. V was clipped by 6 bases and J by 10 bases, with 16 bases between them. Germline loops: CDR1 SEHNR, CDR2 FQNEAQ (reference sequence). CDR3 bases: TGTGCCAGCAGTTCAGTGCCCCTACGGACCATATATTTT. It yields the protein CASSSVPLRTIYF.

This clone was seen a single time. The genes are TRBV6-6 and TRBJ2-2; D ambiguous. Trimming removed 1 base at V and 4 bases at J, with 10 bases between. This CDR3 is built from 15 residues. CDR1 is MNHNY, CDR2 SVGAGI, per germline (reference sequence). The CDR3, as DNA: TGTGCCAGCAGTTACTGCGACACCATCACCGGGGAGCTGTTTTTT. Amino acid sequence: CASSYCDTITGELFF.

The chain couples TRBV25-1 to TRBJ2-5; 12 nucleotides align to TRBD2. With 6 bases clipped from V and 5 bases from J, the junction kept 10 bases outside the gene matches. This CDR3 has 16 residues. Germline-derived CDR1 and CDR2 are MGHDK and SYGVNS. The CDR3 sequence is CASSRLAGGPMETQYF. CDR3 in DNA: TGTGCCAGCAGCCGTCTAGCGGGAGGGCCTATGGAGACCCAGTACTTC.